What follows is one T cell receptor (beta chain) and its context. Its antigen is as yet unknown. These data are taken from a study of cytomegalovirus exposure and HLA in healthy donors. Notes on the study in general: Both high specificity and high sensitivity reportedly marked the classifier's diagnosis of cytomegalovirus status. In vitro assays verified that three CMV-associated chains recognized CMV antigens specifically. Some V segments, including TRBV6-2 and TRBV6-3, were excluded as indistinguishable.

Primers for the PCR totalled 60 Vbeta and 13 Jbeta. Sequenced by immunoSEQ multiplex PCR; TCRdb stores in-frame clones only, minus some. This sample carries a few hundred thousand clones, 80% to 90% of them seen once, and the ten largest clones take 2.9%. Germline V gene sequence: CDR1 MNHEY, CDR2 SMNVEV (reference sequence). The CDR3 is 13 amino acids. The ends were cut back, 6 bases at V and 6 bases at J, with 12 bases in the middle. The rearrangement joins TRBV27 to TRBJ2-1; tentative D call: TRBD2 (5 bases). The TCR originated in a man aged 25 to 40 in good health and CMV-seronegative. The sequenced sample consisted of PBMCs. CDR3 sequence reads: CASSQRARNEQFF. The CDR3, as DNA: TGTGCCAGCAGCCAGAGGGCTCGCAATGAGCAGTTCTTC.